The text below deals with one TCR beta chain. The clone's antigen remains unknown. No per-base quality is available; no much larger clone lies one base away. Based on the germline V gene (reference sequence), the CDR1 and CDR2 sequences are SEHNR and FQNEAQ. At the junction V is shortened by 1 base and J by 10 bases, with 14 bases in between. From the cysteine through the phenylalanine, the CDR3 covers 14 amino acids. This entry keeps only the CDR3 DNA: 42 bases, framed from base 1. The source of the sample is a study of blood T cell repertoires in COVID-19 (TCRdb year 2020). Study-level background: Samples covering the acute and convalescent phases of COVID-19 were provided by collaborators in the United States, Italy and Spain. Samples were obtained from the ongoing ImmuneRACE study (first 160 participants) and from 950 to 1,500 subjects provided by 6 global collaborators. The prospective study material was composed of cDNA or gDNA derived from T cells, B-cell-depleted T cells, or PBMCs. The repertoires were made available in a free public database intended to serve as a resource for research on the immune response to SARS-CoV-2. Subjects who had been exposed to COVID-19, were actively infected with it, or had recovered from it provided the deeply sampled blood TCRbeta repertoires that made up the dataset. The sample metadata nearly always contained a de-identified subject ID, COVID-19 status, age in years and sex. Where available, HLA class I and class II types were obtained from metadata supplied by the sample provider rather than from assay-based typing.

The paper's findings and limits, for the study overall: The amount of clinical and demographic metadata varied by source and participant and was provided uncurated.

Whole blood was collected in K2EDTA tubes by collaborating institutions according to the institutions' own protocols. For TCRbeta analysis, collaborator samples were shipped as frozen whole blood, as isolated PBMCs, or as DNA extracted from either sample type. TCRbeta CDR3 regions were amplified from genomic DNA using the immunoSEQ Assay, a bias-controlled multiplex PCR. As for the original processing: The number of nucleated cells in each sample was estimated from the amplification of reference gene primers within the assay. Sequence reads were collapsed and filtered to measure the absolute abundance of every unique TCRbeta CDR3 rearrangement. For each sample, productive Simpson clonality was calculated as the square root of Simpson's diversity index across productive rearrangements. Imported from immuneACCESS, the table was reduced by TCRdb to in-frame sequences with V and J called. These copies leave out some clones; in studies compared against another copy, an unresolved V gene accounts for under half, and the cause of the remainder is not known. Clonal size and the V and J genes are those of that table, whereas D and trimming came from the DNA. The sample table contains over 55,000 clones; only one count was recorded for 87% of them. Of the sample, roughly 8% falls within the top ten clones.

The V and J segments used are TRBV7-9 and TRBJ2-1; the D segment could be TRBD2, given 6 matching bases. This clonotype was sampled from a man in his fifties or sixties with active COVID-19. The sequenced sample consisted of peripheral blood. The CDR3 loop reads CASSLDVTSGEQFF. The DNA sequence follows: TGTGCCAGCAGCTTAGACGTGACGAGCGGGGAGCAGTTCTTC.